The 18 T cell receptor beta chains in this list originate from one sample, sequenced in a study of CD8 T cells in Susac syndrome. RNA was extracted with the RNeasy kit, and a quantity of roughly 0.45 to 1 ug was reverse transcribed using random hexamers. TCRdb redid the calling of the immunoSEQ multiplex PCR reads with MiXCR, one entry per CDR3 protein. The table includes about 90,000 distinct CDR3 sequences, approximately 96% detected once. The sample was CD8+ T cells from PBMCs. The receptors come from a human donor with Susac syndrome.

This rearrangement joins TRBV4-2 to TRBJ1-2; tentative D call: TRBD1 (5 bases). The V gene's germline CDR1 is LGHNA and CDR2 YNFKEQ. The CDR3 extends over 13 amino acids. Trimming took off 2 bases at V and 8 bases at J, with 12 bases between the two ends. This CDR3 is CASSQNQGGGYTF. CDR3 nucleotides: TGTGCCAGCAGCCAAAATCAGGGAGGCGGCTACACCTTC.

This clonotype was picked up one time. The chain employs TRBV5-1 and TRBJ1-1; D remains ambiguous. CDR1 is SGHRS, CDR2 YFSETQ, per germline. Deletions cut 2 bases from V and 1 base from J, with 6 bases between. CDR3 length: 13 residues. The CDR3 bases are TGCGCCAGCAGCTTCGTCGCGAACACTGAAGCTTTCTTT. It codes for CASSFVANTEAFF.

The V and J genes are TRBV18 and TRBJ1-5; TRBD1 might be the D (5 bases). The CDR3 spans 16 residues. CDR1 and CDR2 from the germline V gene are KGHSH and LQKENI. Trimming took 3 bases from V and 1 from J, leaving 13 bases between them. The CDR3 DNA reads as TGTGCCAGCTCACCGACCCAGGGATTAAGCAATCAGCCCCAGCATTTT. It encodes CASSPTQGLSNQPQHF.

The chain recombines TRBV5-4 with TRBJ1-5, with unresolved D. The V gene lost 1 base and the J gene lost 4 bases, with 9 bases spanning the gap. Germline V CDR1 and CDR2: SGHNT, YYREEE (reference sequence). The CDR3 covers 14 residues. The CDR3 loop reads CASSLPQLNQPQHF. The CDR3 bases are TGTGCCAGCAGCTTGCCACAGTTGAATCAGCCCCAGCATTTT. Based on the CDR3 plus reference TRBV5-4 and TRBJ1-5, the full variable domain is ETGVTQSPTHLIKTRGQQVTLRCSSQSGHNTVSWYQQALGQGPQFIFQYYREEENGRGNFPPRFSGLQFPNYSSELNVNALELDDSALYLCASSLPQLNQPQHFGDGTRLSIL.

CDR3 bases: TGTGCTAGTGGTTTGACCCTAAGCACAGATACGCAGTATTTT. Amino acids: CASGLTLSTDTQYF. V and J are TRBV12-5 and TRBJ2-3; D is uncertain. Trimming took off 2 bases at V and 0 bases at J, with 6 bases between the two ends. Germline loops: CDR1 LGHNT, CDR2 FRNRAP. The CDR3 extends over 14 amino acids.

The chain combines TRBV15 with TRBJ1-2; possibly TRBD1 for D (6 bases). The CDR3 consists of 14 residues. CDR1 is LNHNV and CDR2 is YYDKDF in the germline V gene (reference sequence). The V end was cut by 1 base, the J end by 1 base, with 7 bases between. DNA for the CDR3: TGTGCCACCAGCAGAGGGGACAATAACTATGGCTACACCTTC. Amino acids: CATSRGDNNYGYTF.

The chain is built from TRBV6-5 and TRBJ2-5; 7 bases fit TRBD1. The CDR3 loop spans 14 amino acids. CDR1 MNHEY and CDR2 SVGAGI come from the germline V gene. Losses at the gene ends were 7 bases for V and 4 bases for J; bases not matched to a gene: 9. The CDR3 loop is CASNRGQPGETQYF. For the CDR3, the DNA is TGTGCCAGCAACAGGGGACAGCCTGGAGAGACCCAGTACTTC.

The chain combines TRBV20-1 with TRBJ2-3; a possible D gene is TRBD2 (6 bases). V was shortened by 2 bases and J by 0 bases, with 12 bases between the two germline ends. Germline CDR1 is DFQATT and CDR2 is SNEGSKA (reference sequence). The CDR3 contains 15 residues. CDR3 nucleotide sequence: TGCAGTGCTAGAACGGGACTTTCTAGCACAGATACGCAGTATTTT. This codes for CSARTGLSSTDTQYF.

This clonotype was seen once. The CDR3 DNA follows: TGTGCCAGCAGTCCCGGAACAGGGAATGAAAAACTGTTTTTT. Its protein is CASSPGTGNEKLFF. This rearrangement joins TRBV12-3 or TRBV12-4 to TRBJ1-4; maybe TRBD1 (6 bases). The CDR3 runs 14 residues. V shed 5 bases and J shed 5 bases, with 12 bases lying between them.

The rearrangement joins TRBV5-1 to TRBJ2-1, with D uncertain. Germline V gene data show CDR1 as SGHRS and CDR2 as YFSETQ. V lost 0 bases to trimming and J lost 6 bases, with 13 bases between them. CDR3 length: 15 amino acids. The CDR3 nucleotides are TGCGCCAGCAGCTTGGGAGTCGAAAGTAGCAATGAGCAGTTCTTC. Translated: CASSLGVESSNEQFF.

V and J are TRBV20-1 and TRBJ1-1; D perhaps matches TRBD1 (5 bases). The V and J ends lost 6 bases and 3 bases respectively, with 11 bases between them. CDR3 length equals 12 residues. The germline V gene encodes CDR1 DFQATT and CDR2 SNEGSKA (reference sequence). The CDR3 coding sequence is TGCAGTGCCCCGGGGGGGTACACTGAAGCTTTCTTT. Translating it yields CSAPGGYTEAFF.

The chain combines TRBV18 with TRBJ2-1, with 7 bases aligning to TRBD1. The CDR3 runs to 17 residues. V dropped 2 bases and J dropped 2; count of bases not matched to a gene: 9. Germline CDR1 KGHSH, CDR2 LQKENI. CDR3 nucleotide sequence: TGTGCCAGCTCACCATCAACAGGGGTCGGGACCTACAATGAGCAGTTCTTC. The encoded protein is CASSPSTGVGTYNEQFF.

The rearrangement joins TRBV9 to TRBJ2-5; D possibly uses TRBD1 or TRBD2 (5 bases each). CDR3 length: 15 residues. The germline gives CDR1 SGDLS, CDR2 YYNGEE. Trimming stripped 2 bases from V and 2 bases from J, with 13 bases between. As DNA, the CDR3 is TGTGCCAGCAGCGTTTTCGGGACGGATCAAGAGACCCAGTACTTC. It specifies CASSVFGTDQETQYF.

The V gene is TRBV19, the J gene TRBJ1-1; maybe TRBD1 (5 bases). V was cut by 8 bases and J by 1 base, with 11 bases left in between. The length of the CDR3 is 13 residues. Germline lookup yields CDR1 LNHDA and CDR2 SQIVND (reference sequence). As DNA, the CDR3 is TGTGCCAGTGGGGCAGCGGGGAACACTGAAGCTTTCTTT. Encoded protein: CASGAAGNTEAFF. The full variable domain, with the rest looked up from reference TRBV19 and TRBJ1-1, is DGGITQSPKYLFRKEGQNVTLSCEQNLNHDAMYWYRQDPGQGLRLIYYSQIVNDFQKGDIAEGYSVSREKKESFPLTVTSAQKNPTAFYLCASGAAGNTEAFFGQGTRLTVV.

The J gene is TRBJ2-7, the V gene TRBV13; 9 bases match TRBD1. The CDR3 consists of 17 residues. Germline V gene data show CDR1 as PRHDT and CDR2 as FYEKMQ (reference sequence). Losses at the gene ends were 6 bases for V and 4 bases for J; bases not matched to a gene: 16. CDR3 sequence: CASRPSLGQGVGYEQYF. The CDR3 DNA is TGTGCCAGCAGGCCTTCCCTGGGACAGGGAGTGGGATACGAGCAGTACTTC.

J is TRBJ2-5 and V is TRBV20-1; 13 nucleotides line up with TRBD2. The germline CDR1 and CDR2 sequences are DFQATT and SNEGSKA (reference sequence). CDR3 length equals 19 residues. The trim removed 2 bases at V and 2 bases at J, leaving 14 bases unmatched. In DNA form, the CDR3 reads TGCAGTGCTAGAAATACTTACGGGACTAGCGGGGAAAGTCAAGAGACCCAGTACTTC. Translated: CSARNTYGTSGESQETQYF.

V gene TRBV5-4 combines with J gene TRBJ1-2, with a tentative D call TRBD1 (5 bases). Looked up from germline, CDR1 is SGHNT and CDR2 is YYREEE (reference sequence). The V end was cut by 4 bases, the J end by 2 bases, with 12 bases between. This CDR3 contains 14 residues. The CDR3 spells CASSPSGGNYGYTF. The CDR3 bases are TGTGCCAGCAGCCCCTCGGGGGGGAACTATGGCTACACCTTC.

This rearrangement joins TRBV7-9 to TRBJ2-7, with D perhaps TRBD1 (5 bases). V dropped 5 bases and J dropped 1 base, with 12 bases sitting between them. Germline V gives CDR1 SEHNR, CDR2 FQNEAQ (reference sequence). This CDR3 has 14 residues. CDR3 DNA sequence: TGTGCCAGCAGCCCCCAGGGCTCATCCTACGAGCAGTACTTC. Residues: CASSPQGSSYEQYF.